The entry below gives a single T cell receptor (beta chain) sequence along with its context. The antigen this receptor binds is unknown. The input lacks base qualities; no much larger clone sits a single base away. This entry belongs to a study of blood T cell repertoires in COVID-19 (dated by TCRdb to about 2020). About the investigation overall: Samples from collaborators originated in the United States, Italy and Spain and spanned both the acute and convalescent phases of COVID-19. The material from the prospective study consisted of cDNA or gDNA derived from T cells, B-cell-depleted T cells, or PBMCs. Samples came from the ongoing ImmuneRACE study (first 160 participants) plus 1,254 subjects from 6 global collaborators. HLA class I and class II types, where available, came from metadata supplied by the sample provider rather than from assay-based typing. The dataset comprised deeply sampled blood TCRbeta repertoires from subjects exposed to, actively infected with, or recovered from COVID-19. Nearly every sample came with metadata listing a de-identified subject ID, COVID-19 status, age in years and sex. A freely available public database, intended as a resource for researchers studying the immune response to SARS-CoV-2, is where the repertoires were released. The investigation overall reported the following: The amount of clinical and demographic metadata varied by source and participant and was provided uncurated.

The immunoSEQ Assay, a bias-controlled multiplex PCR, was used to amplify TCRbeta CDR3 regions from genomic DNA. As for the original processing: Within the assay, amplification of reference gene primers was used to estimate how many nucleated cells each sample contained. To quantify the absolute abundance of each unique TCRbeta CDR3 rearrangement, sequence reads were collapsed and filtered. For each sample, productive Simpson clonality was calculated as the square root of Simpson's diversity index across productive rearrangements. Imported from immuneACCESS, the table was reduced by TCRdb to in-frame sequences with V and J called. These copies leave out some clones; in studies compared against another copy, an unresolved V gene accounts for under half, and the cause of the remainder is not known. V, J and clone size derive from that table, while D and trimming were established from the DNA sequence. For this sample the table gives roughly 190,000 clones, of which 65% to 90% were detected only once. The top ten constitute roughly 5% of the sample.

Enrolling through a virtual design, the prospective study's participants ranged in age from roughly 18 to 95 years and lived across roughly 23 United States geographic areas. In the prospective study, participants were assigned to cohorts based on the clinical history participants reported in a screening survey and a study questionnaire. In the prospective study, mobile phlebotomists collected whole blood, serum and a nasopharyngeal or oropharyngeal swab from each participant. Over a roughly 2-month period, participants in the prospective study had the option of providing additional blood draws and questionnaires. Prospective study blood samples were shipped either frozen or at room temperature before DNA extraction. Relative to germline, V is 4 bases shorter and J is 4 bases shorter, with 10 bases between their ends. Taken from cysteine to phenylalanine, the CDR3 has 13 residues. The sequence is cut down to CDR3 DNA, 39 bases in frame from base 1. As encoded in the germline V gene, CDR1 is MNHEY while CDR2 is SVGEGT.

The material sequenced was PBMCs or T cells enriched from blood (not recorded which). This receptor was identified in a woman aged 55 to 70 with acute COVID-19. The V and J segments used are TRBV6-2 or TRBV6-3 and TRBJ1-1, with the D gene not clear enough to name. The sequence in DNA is TGTGCCAGCAGTTTAGAGCGCTTCACTGAAGCTTTCTTT. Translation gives CASSLERFTEAFF.